Listed below are T cell receptor beta chains from one sample, sequenced in a study of blood T cell repertoires in COVID-19. The data were produced by immunoSEQ multiplex PCR, yet TCRdb's version contains in-frame clones alone and is incomplete. The data hold under 450,000 clones, with roughly 80% observed a single time. Sequencing was performed on peripheral blood. Receptors were obtained from a human donor with acute or convalescent COVID-19. The donor label of this sample is uncertain. Each CDR3 is given with its conserved first and last residue. The D gene is left open where the match is weak. Not all rows give a size; the values are once, few, many and, for expanded clones, a class.

>TRBD1|-|TRBV3-1/TRBV3-2|TRBJ1-1
TGTGCCAGCAGCCGAACGGGGACAGGCTACACTGAAGCTTTCTTT
CASSRTGTGYTEAFF
>TRBD1|-|TRBV2|TRBJ1-2
TGTGCCAGCAGGGAAGGGACAGGGGTTGTGATCAACTATGGCTACACCTTC
CASREGTGVVINYGYTF
>-|-|TRBV7-2|TRBJ2-7
TGTGCCAGTACAGTGTACATCTCCTACGAGCAGTACTTC
CASTVYISYEQYF
>TRBD1|-|TRBV13|TRBJ1-2
TGTGCCAGCAGCCGACGACAGGGCTTCTATGGCTACACCTTC
CASSRRQGFYGYTF
>-|-|TRBV7-6|TRBJ2-7
TGTGCCAGCAGCCCCGGGGGCTCCTACGAGCAGTACTTC
CASSPGGSYEQYF
>-|-|TRBV28|TRBJ1-1
TGTGCCAGCAGCCGCAAAAGGGGGTGGGGGACTGAAGCTTTCTTT
CASSRKRGWGTEAFF
>TRBD2|-|TRBV30|TRBJ2-5
TGTGCCTGGAGCGTAAGCGGGGGGGTCAAAGAGACCCAGTACTTC
CAWSVSGGVKETQYF
>TRBD2|once|TRBV5-4|TRBJ2-5
TGTGCCAGCAGCGGCGGTAGCGGGGGGCCGAACCAAGAGACCCAGTACTTC
CASSGGSGGPNQETQYF
>-|-|TRBV21-1|TRBJ2-3
TGTGCCAGCAAATCACGGGAGGGGACCACAGATACGCAGTATTTT
CASKSREGTTDTQYF
>TRBD1|-|TRBV19|TRBJ1-1
TGTGCCAGTAGTCCCGAGGGGGCTCTGGCTGAAGCTTTCTTT
CASSPEGALAEAFF
>-|-|TRBV11-2|TRBJ2-2
TGTGCCAGCAGCTTATTTGGAGGACTACTGAACACCGGGGAGCTGTTTTTT
CASSLFGGLLNTGELFF
>-|-|TRBV30|TRBJ1-5
TGTGCCTGGAGTGTACGGGATATTGGAGGAGGCAATCAGCCCCAGCATTTT
CAWSVRDIGGGNQPQHF
>TRBD1|-|TRBV27|TRBJ1-2
TGTGCCAGCAGCGTTGACAGGGGTTATGGCTACACCTTC
CASSVDRGYGYTF
>-|-|TRBV5-6|TRBJ2-2
TGTGCCAGCAGCTTGACAGGGCTCTACACCGGGGAGCTGTTTTTT
CASSLTGLYTGELFF
>-|-|TRBV6-1|TRBJ1-2
TGTGCCAGCAGTGAAAGGATCTTGGGGGGAGTCTATGGCTACACCTTC
CASSERILGGVYGYTF
>TRBD1|-|TRBV7-6|TRBJ2-5
TGTGCCAGCAGCTTCCTGAACACTGACAGGGGGCCTTGGAAGACCCAGTACTTC
CASSFLNTDRGPWKTQYF
>-|-|TRBV7-2|TRBJ1-2
TGTGCCAGCAGCTTTACTCCAGGCGGGGGCTACACCTTC
CASSFTPGGGYTF
>TRBD2|-|TRBV6-5|TRBJ2-7
TGTGCCAGCAGTTACTGGAGCGGGGGGCCGTACGAGCAGTACTTC
CASSYWSGGPYEQYF
>TRBD1|-|TRBV3-1/TRBV3-2|TRBJ1-2
TGTGCCAGCAGCCAAGGGGCGACAGGGCCTTATGGCTACACCTTC
CASSQGATGPYGYTF
>-|-|TRBV10-3|TRBJ2-1
TGTGCCATCAGTGACCGGAGTGAGCAGTTCTTC
CAISDRSEQFF
>TRBD1|once|TRBV5-4|TRBJ2-5
TGTGCCAGCAGCAGCGCGAGAGGGGGCCGAGAGACCCAGTACTTC
CASSSARGGRETQYF
>-|-|TRBV9|TRBJ1-1
TGTGCCAGCAGCTCGAGGGACATAAACACTGAAGCTTTCTTT
CASSSRDINTEAFF
>-|-|TRBV2|TRBJ2-7
TGTGCCACCCGAGGGGGAAGTTACGAGCAGTACTTC
CATRGGSYEQYF
>-|-|TRBV21-1|TRBJ1-1
TGTGCCAGCAGCAAAATTCGCGGGGGCTCAGAGAACACTGAAGCTTTCTTT
CASSKIRGGSENTEAFF
>-|-|TRBV6-5|TRBJ1-2
TGTGCCAGCAGTTACACCCTCCGGGGGGTTTCAAGTGGCTACACCTTC
CASSYTLRGVSSGYTF
>-|-|TRBV19|TRBJ1-2
TGTGCCAGTAGTGCCTCTCGGAGAGGAACCCCCTTGAGGGGCTACACCTTC
CASSASRRGTPLRGYTF
>-|-|TRBV2|TRBJ1-1
TGTGCCAGCTCTAGCCCTGATCTCGGACGGAACACTGAAGCTTTCTTT
CASSSPDLGRNTEAFF
>-|-|TRBV18|TRBJ1-4
TGTGCCAGCTCACGGGGCATGGCTAATGAAAAACTGTTTTTT
CASSRGMANEKLFF
>TRBD1|-|TRBV18|TRBJ1-3
TGTGCCAGCTCACGGACAGGGGTTGGAAACACCATATATTTT
CASSRTGVGNTIYF
>TRBD1|-|TRBV19|TRBJ1-5
TGTGCCAGTAGTAGCCCGCAGGGGGCAGGTGGTCAGCCCCAGCATTTT
CASSSPQGAGGQPQHF
>TRBD1|-|TRBV7-6|TRBJ1-1
TGTGCCAGCAGCCGGGACAGGGCAAACACTGAAGCTTTCTTT
CASSRDRANTEAFF
>-|-|TRBV29-1|TRBJ2-7
TGCAGCGTTGAGGGCAGGGTAGGCGAGCAGTACTTC
CSVEGRVGEQYF
>TRBD1|-|TRBV7-6|TRBJ2-1
TGTGCCAGCAGCTTCGACAGGGCCACCTACAATGAGCAGTTCTTC
CASSFDRATYNEQFF
>-|-|TRBV5-1|TRBJ2-7
TGCGCCAGCAGCTCCAGTTACGAGCAGTACTTC
CASSSSYEQYF
>TRBD1|-|TRBV5-1|TRBJ2-1
TGCGCCAGCAGCTTGACGGGACAGGGGGTGCGGGGGTTCTTC
CASSLTGQGVRGFF
>-|-|TRBV10-1|TRBJ1-6
TGCGCCAGCAGCGGACAGCTATATTCACCCCTCCACTTT
CASSGQLYSPLHF
>TRBD2|-|TRBV18|TRBJ2-1
TGTGCCAGCTCGCAAGCCGGGACTAGCGTGAATCTGTTCTTC
CASSQAGTSVNLFF
>-|-|TRBV7-2|TRBJ2-5
TGTGCCAGCAGCTTAGGATACAGGGGAGGAGAGACCCAGTACTTC
CASSLGYRGGETQYF
>-|few|TRBV2|TRBJ1-6
TGTGCCAGCAGCCAACAGGGTAATAATTCACCCCTCCACTTT
CASSQQGNNSPLHF
>TRBD1|-|TRBV2|TRBJ1-6
TGTGCCAGCAAAAGGACAGGGGATTCACCCCTCCACTTT
CASKRTGDSPLHF
>TRBD2|-|TRBV5-6|TRBJ2-2
TGTGCCAGCAGCCAGACTAGCGGGGGGGCCCGATACACCGGGGAGCTGTTTTTT
CASSQTSGGARYTGELFF
>-|-|TRBV3-1/TRBV3-2|TRBJ2-3
TGTGCCAGCAGCCCAGCCAGGGTAGATACGCAGTATTTT
CASSPARVDTQYF
>-|few|TRBV29-1|TRBJ2-1
TGCAGCGTTGACCGGAGCTCCTACAATGAGCAGTTCTTC
CSVDRSSYNEQFF
>-|-|TRBV11-2|TRBJ2-1
TGTGCCAGCAGCCCAGAAAAAGGGGGCAATGAGCAGTTCTTC
CASSPEKGGNEQFF
>TRBD2|-|TRBV7-8|TRBJ2-7
TGTGCCAGCAGCTCTGGGACTAGCGGGGGGACCGGGTACGAGCAGTACTTC
CASSSGTSGGTGYEQYF
>TRBD1|-|TRBV7-2|TRBJ2-2
TGTGCCAGCAGCTCCTACAGGGGGCGAAGCACCGGGGAGCTGTTTTTT
CASSSYRGRSTGELFF
>-|-|TRBV6-5|TRBJ1-5
TGTGCCAGCAGATGGGGACTCAGTAGCAATCAGCCCCAGCATTTT
CASRWGLSSNQPQHF
>-|-|TRBV6-5|TRBJ1-5
TGTGCCAGCAGTTCCGCCGGAGGTAGCAATCAGCCCCAGCATTTT
CASSSAGGSNQPQHF
>-|-|TRBV27|TRBJ2-7
TGTGCCAGCAGTTTACGACCGGGTTCCTCCTACAAGCAGTACTTC
CASSLRPGSSYKQYF